The T cell receptor (beta chain) under discussion was sequenced for a study of shared clonotypes between healthy human individuals. In the study overall: Donors were a couple of women and a few men aged 18 to 49. Per-donor plates numbered three CD4 naive, three CD4 memory, two CD8 naive and one CD8 memory.

Trimming took 2 bases from V and 2 from J, leaving 7 bases between them. Germline loops: CDR1 KGHSH, CDR2 LQKENI. CDR3 length equals 13 residues. Profiling relied on immunoSEQ multiplex PCR, and the TCRdb table lists in-frame clones only, not all of them. The sample records about 2.4 million clones, approximately 94% being singletons. CD4+ cells underwent separation, giving CD45RA+ naive and CD45RA-negative memory subsets. A remark on this clone: The antigen remains undetermined.

Findings of the study overall: In a few donors, roughly 5.2% of naive CD4 clonotypes appeared in common.

The sample comprised naive CD4+ T cells from PBMCs. As to subset: CD45RA+ positively selected. This clonotype was sampled from a man aged 18 to 29 in good health. Some clones in this sample may be carry-over from other donors' samples. The V gene is TRBV18, the J gene TRBJ2-7; D might be TRBD1 (5 bases). The CDR3 bases are TGTGCCAGCTCACCAGACAGCCCCTACGAGCAGTACTTC. This gives the protein CASSPDSPYEQYF.